Described below is a single TCR beta chain sequence and its context. This record comes from a study of CD8 T cells in Susac syndrome. It was with random hexamers that 0.5 to 1 ug RNA was reverse transcribed. A single record per CDR3 protein comes from TCRdb applying MiXCR to the immunoSEQ multiplex PCR reads. The sample carries under 200,000 distinct CDR3 sequences, around 95% recorded once. Trimming removed 4 bases at V and 2 bases at J, with 9 bases between. Germline V lookup: CDR1 SQVTM, CDR2 ANQGSEA. The CDR3 totals 13 residues. The source of this sequence is a human donor with Susac syndrome. Sequencing was done on a sample of CD4+ T cells from PBMCs. The J gene is TRBJ1-5, the V gene TRBV29-1, with D perhaps TRBD1 (6 bases). The CDR3 loop reads CSVVQGGNQPQHF. The DNA of the CDR3 is TGCAGCGTTGTACAGGGAGGCAATCAGCCCCAGCATTTT.